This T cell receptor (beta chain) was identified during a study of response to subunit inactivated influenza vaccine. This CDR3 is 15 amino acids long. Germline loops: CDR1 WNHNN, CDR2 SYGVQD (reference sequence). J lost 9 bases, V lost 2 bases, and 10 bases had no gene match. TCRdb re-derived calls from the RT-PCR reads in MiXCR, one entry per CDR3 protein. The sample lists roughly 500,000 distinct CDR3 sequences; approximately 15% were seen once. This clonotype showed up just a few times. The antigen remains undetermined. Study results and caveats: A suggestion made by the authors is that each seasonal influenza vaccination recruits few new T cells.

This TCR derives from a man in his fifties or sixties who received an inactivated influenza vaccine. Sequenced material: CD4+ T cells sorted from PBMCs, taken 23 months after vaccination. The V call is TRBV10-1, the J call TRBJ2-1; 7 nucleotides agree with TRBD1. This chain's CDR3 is CASSETATGKVEQFF. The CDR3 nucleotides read TGCGCCAGCAGTGAGACCGCGACAGGGAAAGTTGAGCAGTTCTTC.